The 25 T cell receptor beta chains given below trace back to one sample, sequenced in a study of human T cells and chemical hapten exposure. Using its own MiXCR run on the RACE reads, TCRdb lists one record per CDR3 protein. The sample has about 85,000 distinct CDR3 sequences, 8.5% seen once. Time point meaning: pre-sensitization, week 0. Treatment noted: therapeutic diphenylcyclopropenone sensitization with weekly scalp DPC. Material: whole blood, obtained in connection with sensitization to the hapten diphenylcyclopropenone (DPC). These receptors came from a man in his forties with alopecia areata. Some clones in this sample may be carry-over from other donors' samples.

The chain links TRBV6-5 to TRBJ1-2; D remains ambiguous. In germline, CDR1 is MNHEY, CDR2 SVGAGI. Trimming pared 1 base from V and 2 bases from J, leaving 14 bases between. The CDR3 is 16 residues long. The CDR3 protein is CASSYLQALGNYGYTF. CDR3 DNA: TGTGCCAGCAGTTACTTGCAGGCCCTAGGAAACTATGGCTACACCTTC.

A few counts support this clonotype. The V and J genes are TRBV25-1 and TRBJ2-5; 7 nucleotides line up with TRBD1. CDR1 MGHDK and CDR2 SYGVNS come from the germline V gene. Germline trimming cut 6 bases from V and 2 bases from J; bases unmatched to any gene: 6. The CDR3 is 14 amino acids. CDR3 sequence: CASSGDSLQETQYF. The CDR3 coding sequence is TGTGCCAGCAGCGGGGACAGTTTACAAGAGACCCAGTACTTC.

This clonotype appeared a few times. The chain uses TRBV28 and TRBJ2-7; a weak D match, TRBD1 (5 bases). The CDR3 runs to 13 residues. Trimming took off 8 bases at V and 3 bases at J, with 14 bases between the two ends. The V gene's germline CDR1 is MDHEN and CDR2 SYDVKM. The CDR3 loop is CASGQGGVYEQYF. Written as DNA, the CDR3 is TGTGCCAGCGGTCAGGGCGGTGTCTACGAGCAGTACTTC.

V and J are TRBV30 and TRBJ1-6; TRBD1 is a possible D gene (5 bases). The CDR3 sequence is 13 residues long. CDR1 GTSNPN and CDR2 SVGIG come from the germline V gene (reference sequence). V lost 3 bases, J lost 6 bases, and 9 bases lay in between. CDR3 in DNA: TGTGCCTGGAGAGGGGCCTCTAATTCACCCCTCCACTTT. It is translated as CAWRGASNSPLHF.

Ten or more counts support this clonotype. The chain carries TRBV19 and TRBJ2-1; D might be TRBD2 (6 bases). Germline V gives CDR1 LNHDA, CDR2 SQIVND (reference sequence). This CDR3 region has 15 residues. Trimming removed 5 bases from V and 4 bases from J, with 15 bases in between. The CDR3 protein is CASSSPGLPYNEQFF. In DNA, the CDR3 is TGTGCCAGTAGTTCCCCGGGACTGCCTTACAATGAGCAGTTCTTC.

V gene TRBV18 combines with J gene TRBJ2-4; D may correspond to TRBD1 or TRBD2 (5 bases each). Germline V gene sequence: CDR1 KGHSH, CDR2 LQKENI. The V gene lost 3 bases and the J gene lost 8 bases, with 20 bases spanning the gap. The CDR3 covers 16 residues. CDR3 region: CASSPFASREGYIQYF. DNA for the CDR3: TGTGCCAGCTCACCGTTTGCTAGCAGAGAGGGGTACATTCAGTACTTC. Drawing the rest from reference TRBV18 and TRBJ2-4, the complete variable domain is NAGVMQNPRHLVRRRGQEARLRCSPMKGHSHVYWYRQLPEEGLKFMVYLQKENIIDESGMPKERFSAEFPKEGPSILRIQQVVRGDSAAYFCASSPFASREGYIQYFGAGTRLSVL.

In its sample, this clonotype was seen many times. The CDR3 DNA reads TGTGCCAGCAGCCCCCCGGGTAATACCCAGTACTTC. Protein: CASSPPGNTQYF. This sequence joins TRBV7-6 and TRBJ2-5; no clear D. The CDR3 is 12 amino acids. The V gene's germline CDR1 is SGHVS and CDR2 FNYEAQ. V gave up 5 bases and J gave up 8 bases, with 12 bases separating them. Full variable domain (remainder filled in from reference TRBV7-6 and TRBJ2-5): GAGVSQSPRYKVTKRGQDVALRCDPISGHVSLYWYRQALGQGPEFLTYFNYEAQQDKSGLPNDRFSAERPEGSISTLTIQRTEQRDSAMYRCASSPPGNTQYFGPGTRLLVL.

This clonotype has a handful of counts. This rearrangement joins TRBV6-2 or TRBV6-3 to TRBJ2-7; 7 bases are shared with TRBD2. This CDR3 is built from 15 residues. Germline lookup yields CDR1 MNHEY and CDR2 SVGEGT. V was clipped by 6 bases and J by 0 bases; unmatched bases: 8. This CDR3 reads CASRRLALNSYEQYV. The CDR3 DNA reads as TGTGCCAGCAGAAGACTAGCCCTGAACTCCTACGAGCAGTACGTC.

This clonotype was seen only a few times. This chain connects TRBV7-9 to TRBJ2-1; 8 nucleotides match TRBD2. From germline, CDR1 is SEHNR and CDR2 FQNEAQ (reference sequence). V dropped 8 bases and J dropped 2; count of bases not matched to a gene: 11. CDR3 length equals 16 residues. The DNA for the CDR3 is TGTGCCAGCGCCCACGGGGGGGAGGGCCCCTACAATGAGCAGTTCTTC. It translates to CASAHGGEGPYNEQFF.

This clonotype was found a few times. This rearrangement joins TRBV6-2 or TRBV6-3 to TRBJ1-1; no clear D gene. This CDR3 has 13 amino acids. In germline, CDR1 is MNHEY, CDR2 SVGEGT. Deletions cut 5 bases from V and 1 base from J, with 8 bases between. Here the CDR3 reads CASSRRWNTEAFF. The CDR3 nucleotides read TGTGCCAGCAGTCGCCGATGGAACACTGAAGCTTTCTTT.

Only a few counts were recorded for this clonotype. The chain couples TRBV4-3 to TRBJ1-2; D gene uncertain. With 4 bases removed from V and 4 bases from J, the gap between germline ends came to 25 bases. Germline V gene data show CDR1 as LGHNA and CDR2 as YSLEER. This CDR3 has 18 amino acids. CDR3 nucleotide sequence: TGCGCCAGCAGCCCACAGCTCCTGACTGACGCTACACCCTATGGCTACACCTTC. This gives the protein CASSPQLLTDATPYGYTF.

This clonotype showed up many times. This chain uses TRBV29-1 with TRBJ2-7; the D gene is possibly TRBD2 (5 bases). The germline V gene encodes CDR1 SQVTM and CDR2 ANQGSEA. The CDR3 length is 11 residues. Trimming cost V 2 bases and J 6 bases, with 8 bases left between them. The CDR3 nucleotides are TGCAGCGTTGAATACGGACTCGAGCAGTACGTC. Residues: CSVEYGLEQYV.

J is TRBJ2-3 and V is TRBV7-2; 12 nucleotides line up with TRBD2. After removal of 5 bases from V and 4 bases from J, the junction contained 7 bases not matched to a gene. Germline-derived CDR1 and CDR2 are SGHTA and FQGNSA. The CDR3 is 16 residues long. CDR3 residues: CASSLGLAGPADTQYF. In nucleotides, the CDR3 is TGTGCCAGCAGCCTGGGACTAGCGGGCCCCGCAGATACGCAGTATTTT.

Details on this clonotype: The junction does not match germline at one end; this may be a read error. The chain couples TRBV5-6 to TRBJ1-3, with D maybe TRBD1 (5 bases). The CDR3 is 14 residues long. Germline values: CDR1 SGHDT, CDR2 YYEEEE. CDR3 residues: CASSGASSGITIYF. Here the CDR3 DNA reads TGTGCCAGCTCCGGGGCGAGCTCTGGAATCACCATATATTTT.

V usage is TRBV28 and J usage is TRBJ2-4, with 9 bases identical to TRBD1. Germline V lookup: CDR1 MDHEN, CDR2 SYDVKM. V lost 6 bases and J lost 7; bases outside the gene matches: 4. This CDR3 comprises 13 residues. Written as DNA, the CDR3 is TGTGCCAGCAGCTGGACAGGGGATAACATTCAGTACTTC. Translating it yields CASSWTGDNIQYF.

This clonotype was counted between two and nine times. The chain uses TRBV6-5 and TRBJ1-1; 7 nucleotides line up with TRBD1. V dropped 2 bases and J dropped 1; count of bases not matched to a gene: 1. The CDR3 totals 14 residues. Germline-derived CDR1 and CDR2 are MNHEY and SVGAGI. The chain's CDR3 is CASSYGTANTEAFF. As DNA, the CDR3 is TGTGCCAGCAGTTACGGGACAGCGAACACTGAAGCTTTCTTT.

V is TRBV2 and J is TRBJ2-1; 13 bases agree with TRBD2. CDR1 is SNHLY and CDR2 is FYNNEI in the germline V gene. The CDR3 loop spans 19 amino acids. J lost 2 bases, V lost 0 bases, and 7 bases had no gene match. DNA of the CDR3: TGTGCCAGCAGTGAAGCGGGGATACTAGCGGGAGGGGCCTACAATGAGCAGTTCTTC. Its translation is CASSEAGILAGGAYNEQFF.

The sample holds many counts of this clonotype. This chain connects TRBV24-1 to TRBJ2-1; no firm D call. CDR3 length: 12 residues. Germline V gene sequence: CDR1 KGHDR, CDR2 SFDVKD. V was clipped by 4 bases and J by 9 bases, with 9 bases between them. The CDR3 DNA sequence: TGTGCCACCAGTGAGAACACGGGTGAGCAGTTCTTC. Its protein is CATSENTGEQFF.

This clonotype was seen a handful of times. V and J are TRBV12-3 or TRBV12-4 and TRBJ2-1; D remains ambiguous. V gave up 5 bases and J gave up 6 bases, with 14 bases separating them. The CDR3 spans 14 residues. Here the CDR3 DNA reads TGTGCCAGCAGTCCCCCCTGGGTAAGCAATGAGCAGTTCTTC. It encodes CASSPPWVSNEQFF.

This clonotype appeared many times. The J gene is TRBJ1-2, the V gene TRBV29-1, with D maybe TRBD1 (5 bases). Germline V gene sequence: CDR1 SQVTM, CDR2 ANQGSEA. The CDR3 is 14 residues long. V was clipped by 7 bases and J by 8 bases, with 23 bases between them. DNA for the CDR3: TGCAGCGCCCGGCTGGGGGGGTTTCTGAAGGGCTACACCTTC. It encodes CSARLGGFLKGYTF.

There are a few counts of this clonotype. The chain couples TRBV24-1 to TRBJ1-4; 7 bases map to TRBD1. Germline CDR1 is KGHDR and CDR2 is SFDVKD. The V segment lost 3 bases and the J segment 5 bases; nucleotides outside the gene matches: 5. The CDR3 length is 15 residues. The CDR3 here is CATSDPGTENEKLFF. The CDR3 DNA reads TGTGCCACCAGTGATCCTGGGACAGAGAATGAAAAACTGTTTTTT.

This clonotype was seen a handful of times. This sequence joins TRBV15 and TRBJ1-4; D is possibly TRBD1 (6 bases). V lost 4 bases and J lost 5, with 14 bases in between. The germline CDR1 and CDR2 sequences are LNHNV and YYDKDF (reference sequence). This CDR3 has 15 amino acids. CDR3 DNA: TGTGCCACCAGCAACCTAGGTACAGGGAATGAAAAACTGTTTTTT. Residues: CATSNLGTGNEKLFF.

This clonotype was seen more than once but under ten times. The J gene is TRBJ2-1, the V gene TRBV20-1, with 10 bases that match TRBD2. Germline CDR1 is DFQATT and CDR2 is SNEGSKA (reference sequence). This CDR3 contains 16 residues. Unmatched junction bases numbered 13, after V lost 4 bases and J lost 7 bases. CDR3 nucleotides: TGCAGTGCTACCCTTACCCTAGCGGGAGTTGTTAATGAGCAGTTCTTC. Residues: CSATLTLAGVVNEQFF.

This clonotype was found a few times. The chain links TRBV9 to TRBJ2-1; D is perhaps TRBD2 (5 bases). The CDR3 has 14 amino acids. V was pared by 3 bases and J by 1 base, with 8 bases between. Germline CDR1 and CDR2: SGDLS and YYNGEE. CDR3: CASSASGSYNEQFF. CDR3 nucleotides: TGTGCCAGCAGCGCAAGCGGTTCCTACAATGAGCAGTTCTTC.

The chain uses TRBV6-5 and TRBJ2-3; 8 bases map to TRBD1. The CDR3 consists of 14 residues. Trimming took 4 bases from V and 4 from J; bases not matched to a gene: 4. The germline V gene has CDR1 MNHEY and CDR2 SVGAGI. The CDR3 nucleotides read TGTGCCAGCAGTTTAGACAGGGGTGCAGATACGCAGTATTTT. Encoded protein: CASSLDRGADTQYF.